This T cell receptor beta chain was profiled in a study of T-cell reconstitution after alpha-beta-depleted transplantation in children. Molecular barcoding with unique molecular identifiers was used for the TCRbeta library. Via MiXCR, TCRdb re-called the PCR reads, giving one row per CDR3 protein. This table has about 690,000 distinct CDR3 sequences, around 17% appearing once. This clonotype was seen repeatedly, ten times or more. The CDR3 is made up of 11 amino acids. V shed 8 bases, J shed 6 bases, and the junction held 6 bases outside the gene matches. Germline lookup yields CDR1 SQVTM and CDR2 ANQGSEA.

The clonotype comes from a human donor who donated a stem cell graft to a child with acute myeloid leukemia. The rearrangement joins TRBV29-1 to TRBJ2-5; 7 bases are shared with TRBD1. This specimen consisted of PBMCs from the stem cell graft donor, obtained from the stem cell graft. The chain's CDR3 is CSLDRSQTQYF. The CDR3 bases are TGCAGCCTGGACAGGTCCCAGACCCAGTACTTC.